Below are 14 T cell receptor beta chains sequenced from a single sample in a study of neurological immune-mediated disorders. One entry per CDR3 protein results from TCRdb running MiXCR on the 5' RACE reads. The sample gives around 20,000 distinct CDR3 sequences, 13% to 15% of which show up once; 6% to 8.5% is in the top ten. Sequencing was performed on CD4+ T cells from blood. These receptors came from a woman aged 60-75 years with HTLV-1-associated myelopathy (HAM/TSP).

This clonotype qualifies as medium-sized. J is TRBJ2-3 and V is TRBV5-1; D not resolved. Deletions cut 0 bases from V and 0 bases from J, with 8 bases between. In germline, CDR1 is SGHRS, CDR2 YFSETQ. The CDR3 extends over 15 amino acids. CDR3 protein: CASSLGGGSTDTQYF. In DNA, the CDR3 is TGCGCCAGCAGCTTGGGAGGTGGGAGCACAGATACGCAGTATTTT.

By share, this clonotype counts as medium-sized. The gene calls are TRBV29-1 and TRBJ2-1; 11 bases fit TRBD2. The CDR3 is made up of 19 amino acids. Germline CDR1 and CDR2: SQVTM and ANQGSEA. After removal of 4 bases from V and 3 bases from J, the junction contained 17 bases not matched to a gene. This CDR3 reads CSVGWGVPKTSGNYNEQFF. CDR3 DNA: TGCAGCGTTGGGTGGGGGGTCCCCAAGACTAGCGGGAACTACAATGAGCAGTTCTTC.

Many counts were recorded for this clonotype. This chain joins TRBV20-1 and TRBJ1-2; weak D call: TRBD1 (6 bases). This CDR3 has 13 amino acids. In germline, CDR1 is DFQATT, CDR2 SNEGSKA (reference sequence). Trimming took off 4 bases at V and 8 bases at J, with 17 bases between the two ends. CDR3 loop: CSATDSSGGGYTF. The CDR3 DNA follows: TGCAGTGCTACGGACAGTTCCGGGGGAGGCTACACCTTC.

This clonotype was picked up many times. V gene TRBV25-1 combines with J gene TRBJ1-2, with 10 bases identical to TRBD1. The germline CDR1 and CDR2 sequences are MGHDK and SYGVNS. CDR3 size: 17 residues. V was pared by 5 bases and J by 0 bases, with 9 bases of the junction left unmatched. CDR3 protein: CASSSDRGRLANYGYTF. The DNA for the CDR3 is TGTGCCAGCAGTTCTGACAGGGGGCGTTTGGCTAACTATGGCTACACCTTC.

This clonotype was counted many times. CDR3 sequence reads: CASSLMSDSVAYEQYF. Here the CDR3 DNA reads TGTGCCAGCAGCTTAATGTCGGACAGCGTTGCCTACGAGCAGTACTTC. The V and J genes are TRBV11-3 and TRBJ2-7, with D possibly matching TRBD1 (6 bases). Germline CDR1 reads SGHNT; CDR2 reads YENEEA. This CDR3 is 16 amino acids long. Trimming shortened V by 2 bases and J by 2 bases, and 16 bases separated the two germline ends.

In its sample, this clonotype was seen many times. The V call is TRBV7-2, the J call TRBJ2-7; possible D gene TRBD1, 5 bases. The CDR3 is made up of 15 amino acids. V was pared by 3 bases and J by 6 bases, with 18 bases between. CDR1 is SGHTA and CDR2 is FQGNSA in the germline V gene. As DNA, the CDR3 is TGTGCCAGCAGCTTTTATGATTACCAAAGGGGCGAGCAGTACTTC. It codes for CASSFYDYQRGEQYF.

At least ten counts were recorded for this clonotype. This chain connects TRBV5-1 to TRBJ1-5, with D tentatively TRBD1 (5 bases). The CDR3 runs to 15 residues. Germline V gene sequence: CDR1 SGHRS, CDR2 YFSETQ. V lost 0 bases and J lost 4, with 11 bases in between. The CDR3 here is CASSLEGIANQPQHF. Here the CDR3 DNA reads TGCGCCAGCAGCTTGGAGGGGATAGCAAATCAGCCCCAGCATTTT.

This clonotype ranks as medium-sized (0.01 to 0.1%). The J gene is TRBJ2-7, the V gene TRBV7-6; perhaps TRBD2 as D (5 bases). This CDR3 has 14 amino acids. Trimming stripped 0 bases from V and 7 bases from J, with 13 bases between. Germline CDR1 reads SGHVS; CDR2 reads FNYEAQ. The CDR3: CASSLAVGLAEQYF. DNA for the CDR3: TGTGCCAGCAGCTTAGCTGTGGGTTTAGCGGAGCAGTACTTC.

This clonotype occurred many times. The chain links TRBV6-5 to TRBJ2-1; TRBD2 matches 9 bases. Losses at the gene ends were 6 bases for V and 4 bases for J; bases not matched to a gene: 7. CDR1 is MNHEY, CDR2 SVGAGI, per germline. The CDR3 length is 15 residues. CDR3: CASRDGGRGYNEQFF. CDR3 nucleotide sequence: TGTGCCAGCAGAGATGGCGGGAGGGGGTACAATGAGCAGTTCTTC.

This clonotype has ten or more counts. The rearrangement links TRBV12-3 or TRBV12-4 to TRBJ1-5; no firm D call. The V end lost 8 bases, the J end lost 4 bases, and 15 bases lay between the germline ends. The CDR3 totals 14 residues. The CDR3 nucleotides are TGTGCCAGCGCTCCGGACGGTAGTAATCAGCCCCAGCATTTT. Protein: CASAPDGSNQPQHF.

This clonotype was recorded at least ten times. The chain is built from TRBV5-1 and TRBJ2-6; 9 nucleotides match TRBD1. The length of the CDR3 is 16 residues. Germline CDR1 SGHRS, CDR2 YFSETQ. The J segment lost 0 bases and the V segment lost 5 bases, leaving 3 bases of the junction unmatched. The CDR3 DNA follows: TGCGCCAGCAGGGGACAGGGATTCTCTGGGGCCAACGTCCTGACTTTC. Protein sequence: CASRGQGFSGANVLTF. The full variable domain, rest sourced from reference TRBV5-1 and TRBJ2-6, is KAGVTQTPRYLIKTRGQQVTLSCSPISGHRSVSWYQQTPGQGLQFLFEYFSETQRNKGNFPGRFSGRQFSNSRSEMNVSTLELGDSALYLCASRGQGFSGANVLTFGAGSRLTVL.

The table lists this clonotype with many counts. The rearrangement joins TRBV3-1 to TRBJ2-3, with D possibly matching TRBD2 (7 bases). The CDR3 has 15 amino acids. Germline lookup yields CDR1 LGHDT and CDR2 YNNKEL (reference sequence). V lost 0 bases to trimming and J lost 2 bases, with 9 bases between them. This CDR3 is CASSQEGGDTDTQYF. In nucleotides, the CDR3 is TGTGCCAGCAGCCAAGAAGGGGGGGACACAGATACGCAGTATTTT.

This clonotype occurred many times. The chain links TRBV7-2 to TRBJ2-4; unclear D gene. Germline values: CDR1 SGHTA, CDR2 FQGNSA. With 1 base removed from V and 7 bases from J, the gap between germline ends came to 8 bases. This CDR3 is 13 amino acids long. CDR3 in amino acids: CASSLGPWNIQYF. Here the CDR3 DNA reads TGTGCCAGCAGCTTAGGGCCCTGGAACATTCAGTACTTC.

This clonotype was picked up many times. The rearrangement joins TRBV5-1 to TRBJ2-2; TRBD2 is a possible D gene (5 bases). The germline V gene has CDR1 SGHRS and CDR2 YFSETQ. This CDR3 has 15 residues. Trimming pared 5 bases from V and 0 bases from J, leaving 11 bases between. CDR3 bases: TGCGCCAGCAGTTTCGACGGGACGAACACCGGGGAGCTGTTTTTT. Its protein product is CASSFDGTNTGELFF.